The rows below give T cell receptor beta chains drawn from one sample of a study of CD8+ T cells in alopecia areata. The assay was immunoSEQ multiplex PCR, and TCRdb's table has in-frame clones only and misses some. The sample holds 30,000 to 35,000 clones, approximately 52% seen once. Sequences were obtained from NKG2D-high CD8+ T cells sorted from blood. These receptors all stem from a human donor with alopecia areata. Both conserved end residues are part of each CDR3. The order of the fields is J gene, clone size, D gene, CDR3 length, V gene, CDR3 protein, CDR3 DNA. A D gene is named only where the DNA matches it firmly. Expanded clones are given a class, and other clones once, few, many or no size at all.

J: TRBJ1-2
size: -
D: -
length: 13
V: TRBV28
CDR3: CASSRMEEHGYTF
DNA: TGTGCCAGCAGTCGGATGGAGGAGCATGGCTACACCTTC

J: TRBJ1-2
size: -
D: -
length: 18
V: TRBV25-1
CDR3: CASSELGVGRKFNYGYTF
DNA: TGTGCCAGCAGTGAATTGGGGGTAGGGAGAAAGTTCAACTATGGCTACACCTTC

J: TRBJ2-7
size: few
D: TRBD1
length: 13
V: TRBV7-9
CDR3: CASSSAGTDEQYF
DNA: TGTGCCAGCAGCTCAGCTGGGACAGACGAGCAGTACTTC

J: TRBJ2-7
size: few
D: -
length: 14
V: TRBV7-9
CDR3: CASSPSTDSYEQYF
DNA: TGCGCCAGCAGCCCCTCGACGGACTCCTACGAGCAGTACTTC

J: TRBJ2-6
size: -
D: -
length: 13
V: TRBV11-2
CDR3: CASVGSGANVLTF
DNA: TGTGCCAGCGTGGGGAGCGGGGCCAACGTCCTGACTTTC

J: TRBJ1-1
size: -
D: -
length: 14
V: TRBV7-9
CDR3: CASSLGGVNTEAFF
DNA: TGTGCCAGCAGCTTAGGCGGGGTGAACACTGAAGCTTTCTTT

J: TRBJ2-7
size: -
D: -
length: 14
V: TRBV13
CDR3: CASSDRDFSYEQYF
DNA: TGTGCCAGCAGCGACCGGGACTTTTCCTACGAGCAGTACTTC

J: TRBJ2-7
size: -
D: -
length: 14
V: TRBV7-9
CDR3: CASSLGTGRYEQYF
DNA: TGTGCCAGCAGCTTAGGTACAGGGCGTTACGAGCAGTACTTC

J: TRBJ2-3
size: -
D: TRBD2
length: 15
V: TRBV10-3
CDR3: CAISDSGGASDTQYF
DNA: TGTGCCATCAGTGACAGCGGGGGGGCTTCTGATACGCAGTATTTT

J: TRBJ2-3
size: -
D: TRBD2
length: 16
V: TRBV4-3
CDR3: CASSLTPGGRSDTQYF
DNA: TGCGCCAGCAGCCTTACCCCGGGGGGTCGCTCAGATACGCAGTATTTT

J: TRBJ2-3
size: -
D: -
length: 15
V: TRBV9
CDR3: CASSVGGSSTDTQYF
DNA: TGTGCCAGCAGCGTAGGGGGATCTAGCACAGATACGCAGTATTTT

J: TRBJ2-7
size: few
D: TRBD1
length: 14
V: TRBV27
CDR3: CASTRQGRPYEQYF
DNA: TGTGCCAGCACCCGACAGGGGCGACCCTACGAGCAGTACTTC

J: TRBJ2-7
size: few
D: -
length: 13
V: TRBV7-9
CDR3: CASSLGSGDEQYF
DNA: TGTGCCAGCAGCTTAGGGTCCGGAGACGAGCAGTACTTC

J: TRBJ1-2
size: -
D: -
length: 11
V: TRBV6-5
CDR3: CASFQGYGYTF
DNA: TGTGCCAGCTTCCAGGGGTATGGCTACACCTTC

J: TRBJ1-3
size: -
D: -
length: 13
V: TRBV23-1
CDR3: CASSQSWGNTIYF
DNA: TGCGCCAGCAGTCAATCCTGGGGAAACACCATATATTTT

J: TRBJ1-1
size: -
D: -
length: 13
V: TRBV29-1
CDR3: CSVDQGLYTEAFF
DNA: TGCAGCGTTGACCAAGGGCTTTACACTGAAGCTTTCTTT

J: TRBJ2-5
size: -
D: -
length: 15
V: TRBV28
CDR3: CASSLTPGAQETQYF
DNA: TGTGCCAGCAGTCTCACGCCGGGAGCTCAAGAGACCCAGTACTTC

J: TRBJ2-2
size: -
D: -
length: 14
V: TRBV30
CDR3: CAWSVRLYTGELFF
DNA: TGTGCCTGGAGTGTCAGGTTATACACCGGGGAGCTGTTTTTT

J: TRBJ2-7
size: -
D: -
length: 15
V: TRBV7-2
CDR3: CASSSTRRESYEQYF
DNA: TGTGCCAGCAGCTCTACTCGTAGGGAGTCGTACGAGCAGTACTTC

J: TRBJ2-7
size: -
D: -
length: 10
V: TRBV20-1
CDR3: CSAPSYEQYF
DNA: TGCAGTGCTCCTTCCTACGAGCAGTACTTC

J: TRBJ2-5
size: -
D: TRBD1
length: 16
V: TRBV2
CDR3: CASRDRLQGAWETQYF
DNA: TGTGCCAGCAGAGACCGCCTACAGGGGGCATGGGAGACCCAGTACTTC

J: TRBJ1-1
size: -
D: -
length: 11
V: TRBV4-2
CDR3: CASSRHTEAFF
DNA: TGTGCCAGCAGCCGGCACACTGAAGCTTTCTTT

J: TRBJ2-1
size: -
D: -
length: 14
V: TRBV7-9
CDR3: CASSFARSEGEQFF
DNA: TGTGCCAGCAGCTTCGCAAGATCAGAAGGTGAGCAGTTCTTC

J: TRBJ2-7
size: few
D: TRBD1
length: 15
V: TRBV7-9
CDR3: CASSSLDRADYEQYF
DNA: TGTGCCAGCAGCTCACTTGACAGGGCCGACTACGAGCAGTACTTC

J: TRBJ1-1
size: -
D: -
length: 13
V: TRBV5-1
CDR3: CASSRPKDTEAFF
DNA: TGCGCCAGCAGCAGACCGAAGGACACTGAAGCTTTCTTT

J: TRBJ2-7
size: -
D: TRBD1
length: 13
V: TRBV28
CDR3: CASKLTGEDEQYF
DNA: TGTGCCAGCAAATTGACAGGGGAGGACGAGCAGTACTTC

J: TRBJ2-1
size: few
D: -
length: 13
V: TRBV29-1
CDR3: CSVGGGGRWEQFF
DNA: TGCAGCGTTGGAGGTGGGGGCCGTTGGGAGCAGTTCTTC

J: TRBJ1-5
size: -
D: -
length: 17
V: TRBV27
CDR3: CASSLNLRARSNQPQHF
DNA: TGTGCCAGCAGTTTAAACCTGAGGGCCCGGAGCAATCAGCCCCAGCATTTT

J: TRBJ2-7
size: few
D: -
length: 15
V: TRBV7-2
CDR3: CASSLLSANHYEQYF
DNA: TGTGCCAGCAGCTTATTAAGCGCCAATCACTACGAGCAGTACTTC

J: TRBJ2-1
size: -
D: TRBD1
length: 14
V: TRBV6-5
CDR3: CASRAGTGYNEQFF
DNA: TGTGCCAGCAGGGCCGGGACAGGCTACAATGAGCAGTTCTTC

J: TRBJ1-1
size: few
D: -
length: 14
V: TRBV28
CDR3: CASSLSGDKNEAFF
DNA: TGTGCCAGCAGTCTCTCCGGGGACAAGAATGAAGCTTTCTTT

J: TRBJ2-3
size: -
D: -
length: 13
V: TRBV29-1
CDR3: CSVAGSSTDTQYF
DNA: TGCAGCGTTGCGGGGTCTAGCACAGATACGCAGTATTTT

J: TRBJ2-3
size: many
D: -
length: 14
V: TRBV7-9
CDR3: CASSLDTAPDTQYF
DNA: TGTGCCAGCAGCTTAGATACAGCCCCAGATACGCAGTATTTT

J: TRBJ1-1
size: once
D: -
length: 13
V: TRBV11-2
CDR3: CASSSPGRARAFF
DNA: TGTGCCAGCAGCTCCCCGGGGAGGGCGCGGGCTTTCTTT

J: TRBJ2-7
size: few
D: -
length: 12
V: TRBV28
CDR3: CASSLGGQKQYF
DNA: TGTGCCAGCAGTTTAGGAGGACAGAAGCAGTACTTC

J: TRBJ2-5
size: -
D: TRBD2
length: 16
V: TRBV4-1
CDR3: CASSQEGLAALATQYF
DNA: TGCGCCAGCAGCCAAGAAGGGCTAGCGGCCCTCGCGACCCAGTACTTC

J: TRBJ1-2
size: -
D: -
length: 15
V: TRBV6-6
CDR3: CASSYVMRGDYGYTF
DNA: TGTGCCAGCAGTTACGTGATGAGGGGCGACTATGGCTACACCTTC

J: TRBJ2-7
size: -
D: -
length: 14
V: TRBV5-5
CDR3: CASSLAGGAYEQYF
DNA: TGTGCCAGCAGCTTGGCGGGGGGCGCCTACGAGCAGTACTTC

J: TRBJ1-6
size: -
D: -
length: 13
V: TRBV7-9
CDR3: CAGWVSYNSPLHF
DNA: TGTGCCGGTTGGGTCTCCTATAATTCACCCCTCCACTTT

J: TRBJ2-7
size: once
D: -
length: 12
V: TRBV7-9
CDR3: CASSSTTYEQYF
DNA: TGTGCCAGCAGCTCAACCACCTACGAGCAGTACTTC

J: TRBJ2-7
size: -
D: -
length: 16
V: TRBV21-1
CDR3: CASSKGQDGSPGEQYF
DNA: TGTGCCAGCAGCAAAGGACAGGACGGGTCTCCAGGCGAGCAGTACTTC

J: TRBJ2-3
size: few
D: -
length: 14
V: TRBV6-5
CDR3: CASSYDWVTDTQYF
DNA: TGTGCCAGCAGTTATGACTGGGTGACGGATACGCAGTATTTT

J: TRBJ2-1
size: once
D: TRBD1
length: 14
V: TRBV5-1
CDR3: CASSLEYRGNEQFF
DNA: TGCGCCAGCAGCTTGGAGTACAGGGGGAATGAGCAGTTCTTC

J: TRBJ2-3
size: -
D: -
length: 15
V: TRBV28
CDR3: CASSFPPGLPDTQYF
DNA: TGTGCCAGCAGTTTCCCTCCGGGACTGCCAGATACGCAGTATTTT